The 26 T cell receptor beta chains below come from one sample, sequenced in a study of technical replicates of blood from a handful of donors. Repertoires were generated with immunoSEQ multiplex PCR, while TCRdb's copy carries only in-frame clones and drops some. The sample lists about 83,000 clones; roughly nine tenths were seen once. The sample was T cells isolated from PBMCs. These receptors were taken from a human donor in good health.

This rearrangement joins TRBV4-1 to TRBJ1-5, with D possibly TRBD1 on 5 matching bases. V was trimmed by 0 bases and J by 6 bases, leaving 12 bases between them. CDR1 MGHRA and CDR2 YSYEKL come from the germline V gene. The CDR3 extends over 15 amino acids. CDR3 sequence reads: CASSQESVGGQPQHF. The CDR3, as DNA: TGCGCCAGCAGCCAAGAATCGGTCGGGGGTCAGCCCCAGCATTTT.

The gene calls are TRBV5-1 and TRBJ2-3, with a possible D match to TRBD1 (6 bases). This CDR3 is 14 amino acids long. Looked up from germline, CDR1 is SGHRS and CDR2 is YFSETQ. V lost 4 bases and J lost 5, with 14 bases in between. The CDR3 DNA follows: TGCGCCAGCAGCACAGGGTCAGAGGGAGATACGCAGTATTTT. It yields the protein CASSTGSEGDTQYF.

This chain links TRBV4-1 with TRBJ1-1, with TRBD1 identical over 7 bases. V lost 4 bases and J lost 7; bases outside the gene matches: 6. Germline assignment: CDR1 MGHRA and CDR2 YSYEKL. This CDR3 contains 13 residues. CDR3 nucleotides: TGCGCCAGCAGCCGAGCACAGGGGAATGAAGCTTTCTTT. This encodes CASSRAQGNEAFF.

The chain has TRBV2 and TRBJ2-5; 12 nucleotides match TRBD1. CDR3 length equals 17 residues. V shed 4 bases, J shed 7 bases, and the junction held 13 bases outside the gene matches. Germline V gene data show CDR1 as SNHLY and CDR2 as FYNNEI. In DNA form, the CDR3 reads TGTGCCAGCAGTGTCGGGACAGGGGGCCCGGGGTATGTGACCCAGTACTTC. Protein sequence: CASSVGTGGPGYVTQYF.

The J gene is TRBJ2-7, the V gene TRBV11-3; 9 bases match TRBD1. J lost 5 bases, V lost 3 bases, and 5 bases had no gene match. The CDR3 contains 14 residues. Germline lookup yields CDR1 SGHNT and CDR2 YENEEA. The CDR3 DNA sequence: TGTGCCAGCAGCTTGTGGGACAGGGAGCACGAGCAGTACTTC. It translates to CASSLWDREHEQYF.

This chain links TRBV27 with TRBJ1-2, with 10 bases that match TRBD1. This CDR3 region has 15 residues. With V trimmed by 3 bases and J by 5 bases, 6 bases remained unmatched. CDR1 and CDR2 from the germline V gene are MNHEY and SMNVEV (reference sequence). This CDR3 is CASSFLPGQGYGYTF. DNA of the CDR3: TGTGCCAGCAGTTTCCTACCGGGACAGGGGTATGGCTACACCTTC.

CDR3 coding DNA: TGTGCCAGCAGTGACCCACAACCCAACACTGAAGCTTTCTTT. Translation gives CASSDPQPNTEAFF. The chain has TRBV25-1 and TRBJ1-1; D is uncertain. The CDR3 is 14 amino acids. Trimming left V 3 bases short and J 2 bases short, with 10 bases between. Germline lookup yields CDR1 MGHDK and CDR2 SYGVNS.

CDR3 amino acids: CATSRGATSNEQFF. DNA of the CDR3: TGTGCCACCAGCAGAGGGGCGACTAGCAATGAGCAGTTCTTC. The chain recombines TRBV15 with TRBJ2-1, with a tentative D call TRBD2 (6 bases). V was pared by 1 base and J by 6 bases, with 10 bases between. CDR1 and CDR2 (germline): LNHNV, YYDKDF (reference sequence). The CDR3 extends over 14 amino acids.

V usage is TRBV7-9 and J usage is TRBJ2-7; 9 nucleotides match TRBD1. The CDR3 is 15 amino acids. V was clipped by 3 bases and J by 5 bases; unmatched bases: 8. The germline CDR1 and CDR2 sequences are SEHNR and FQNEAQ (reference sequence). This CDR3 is CASSFYRGRPDEQYF. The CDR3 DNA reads TGTGCCAGCAGCTTCTACAGGGGGCGCCCCGACGAGCAGTACTTC.

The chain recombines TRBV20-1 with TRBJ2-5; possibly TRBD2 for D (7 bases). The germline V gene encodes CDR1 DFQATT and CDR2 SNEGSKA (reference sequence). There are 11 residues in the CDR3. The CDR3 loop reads CSGGPGETQYF. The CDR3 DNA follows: TGCAGCGGGGGGCCGGGGGAGACCCAGTACTTC.

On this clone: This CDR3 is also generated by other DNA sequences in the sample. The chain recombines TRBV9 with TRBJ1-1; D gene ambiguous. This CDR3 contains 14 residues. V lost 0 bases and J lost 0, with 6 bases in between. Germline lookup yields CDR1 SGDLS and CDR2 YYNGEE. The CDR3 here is CASSVGGMNTEAFF. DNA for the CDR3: TGTGCCAGCAGCGTAGGCGGAATGAACACTGAAGCTTTCTTT. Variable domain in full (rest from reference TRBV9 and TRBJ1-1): DSGVTQTPKHLITATGQRVTLRCSPRSGDLSVYWYQQSLDQGLQFLIQYYNGEERAKGNILERFSAQQFPDLHSELNLSSLELGDSALYFCASSVGGMNTEAFFGQGTRLTVV.

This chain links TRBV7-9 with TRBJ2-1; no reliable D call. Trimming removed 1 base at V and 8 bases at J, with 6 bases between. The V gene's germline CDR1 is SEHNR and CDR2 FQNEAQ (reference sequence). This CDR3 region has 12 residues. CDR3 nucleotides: TGTGCCAGCAGCTTAGTCGTATATGAGCAGTTCTTC. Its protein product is CASSLVVYEQFF. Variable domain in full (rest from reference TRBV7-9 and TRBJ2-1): DTGVSQNPRHKITKRGQNVTFRCDPISEHNRLYWYRQTLGQGPEFLTYFQNEAQLEKSRLLSDRFSAERPKGSFSTLEIQRTEQGDSAMYLCASSLVVYEQFFGPGTRLTVL.

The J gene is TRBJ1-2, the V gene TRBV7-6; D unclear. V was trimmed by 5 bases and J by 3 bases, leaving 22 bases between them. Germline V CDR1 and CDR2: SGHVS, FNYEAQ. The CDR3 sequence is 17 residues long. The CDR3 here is CASSHPFSGRNHYGYTF. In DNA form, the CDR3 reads TGTGCCAGCAGCCACCCCTTTAGCGGACGAAACCACTATGGCTACACCTTC.

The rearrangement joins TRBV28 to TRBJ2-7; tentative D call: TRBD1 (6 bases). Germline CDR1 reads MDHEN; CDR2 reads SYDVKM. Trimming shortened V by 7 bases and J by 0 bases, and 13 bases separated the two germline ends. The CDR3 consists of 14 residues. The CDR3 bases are TGTGCCAGCACCTCCGGGACACACTCCTACGAGCAGTACTTC. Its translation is CASTSGTHSYEQYF. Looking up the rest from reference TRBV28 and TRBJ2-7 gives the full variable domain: DVKVTQSSRYLVKRTGEKVFLECVQDMDHENMFWYRQDPGLGLRLIYFSYDVKMKEKGDIPEGYSVSREKKERFSLILESASTNQTSMYLCASTSGTHSYEQYFGPGTRLTVT.

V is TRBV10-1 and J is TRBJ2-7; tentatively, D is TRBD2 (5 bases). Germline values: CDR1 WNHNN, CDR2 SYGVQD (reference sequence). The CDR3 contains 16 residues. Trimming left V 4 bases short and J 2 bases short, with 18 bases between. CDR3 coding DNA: TGCGCCAGCAGTGCTGAGGGAGTGAGCGCGGCCTACGAGCAGTACTTC. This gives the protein CASSAEGVSAAYEQYF.

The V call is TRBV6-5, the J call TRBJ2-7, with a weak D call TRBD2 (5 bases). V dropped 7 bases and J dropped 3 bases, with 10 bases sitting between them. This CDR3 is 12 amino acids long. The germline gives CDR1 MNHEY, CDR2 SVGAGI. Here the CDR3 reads CASTTGNYEQYF. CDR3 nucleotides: TGTGCCAGCACCACGGGGAACTACGAGCAGTACTTC.

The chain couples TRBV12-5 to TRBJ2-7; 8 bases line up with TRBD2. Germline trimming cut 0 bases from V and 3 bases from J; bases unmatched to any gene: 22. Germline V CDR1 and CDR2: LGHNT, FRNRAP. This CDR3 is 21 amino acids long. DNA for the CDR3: TGTGCTAGTGGTTTGGTAATTGGGGTGGGGGCACTAGCGGCCGTCATCTACGAGCAGTACTTC. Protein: CASGLVIGVGALAAVIYEQYF. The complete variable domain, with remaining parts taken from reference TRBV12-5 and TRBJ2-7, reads DARVTQTPRHKVTEMGQEVTMRCQPILGHNTVFWYRQTMMQGLELLAYFRNRAPLDDSGMPKDRFSAEMPDATLATLKIQPSEPRDSAVYFCASGLVIGVGALAAVIYEQYFGPGTRLTVT.

Here the CDR3 reads CASSILDRDESPLHF. For the CDR3, the DNA is TGTGCCAGTAGTATTCTTGACAGGGATGAGTCACCCCTCCACTTT. The rearrangement uses TRBV19 and TRBJ1-6; TRBD1 agrees at 7 bases. The ends lost 3 bases at V and 10 bases at J; junction bases unmatched: 9. Germline CDR1 and CDR2: LNHDA and SQIVND (reference sequence). The CDR3 has 15 residues.

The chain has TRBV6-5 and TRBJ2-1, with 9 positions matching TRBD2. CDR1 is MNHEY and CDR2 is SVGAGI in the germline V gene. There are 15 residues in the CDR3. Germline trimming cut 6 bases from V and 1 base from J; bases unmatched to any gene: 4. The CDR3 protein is CASRSGLASYNEQFF. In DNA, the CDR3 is TGTGCCAGCAGGTCGGGACTAGCTTCCTACAATGAGCAGTTCTTC.

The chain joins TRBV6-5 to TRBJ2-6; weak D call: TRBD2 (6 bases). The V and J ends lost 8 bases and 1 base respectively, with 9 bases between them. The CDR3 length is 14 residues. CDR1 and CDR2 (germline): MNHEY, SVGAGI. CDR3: CASGGRSGANVLTF. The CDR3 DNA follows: TGTGCCAGCGGGGGGAGGTCTGGGGCCAACGTCCTGACTTTC.

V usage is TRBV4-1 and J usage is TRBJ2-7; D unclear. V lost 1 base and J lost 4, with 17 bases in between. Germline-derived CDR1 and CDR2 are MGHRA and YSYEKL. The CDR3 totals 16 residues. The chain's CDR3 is CASSQAAADGFYEQYF. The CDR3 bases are TGCGCCAGCAGCCAAGCCGCGGCAGACGGGTTTTACGAGCAGTACTTC.

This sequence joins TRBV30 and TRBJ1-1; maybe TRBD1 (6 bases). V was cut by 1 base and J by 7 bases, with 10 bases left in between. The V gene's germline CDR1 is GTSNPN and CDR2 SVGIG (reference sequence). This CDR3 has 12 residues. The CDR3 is CAWSADSHEAFF. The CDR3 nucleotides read TGTGCCTGGAGTGCGGACAGCCATGAAGCTTTCTTT.

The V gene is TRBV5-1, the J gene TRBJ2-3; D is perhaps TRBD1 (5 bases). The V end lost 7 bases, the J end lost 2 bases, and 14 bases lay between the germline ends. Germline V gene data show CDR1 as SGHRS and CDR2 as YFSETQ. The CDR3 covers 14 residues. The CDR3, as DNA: TGCGCCAGCGTGTATGAGACAGACACAGATACGCAGTATTTT. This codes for CASVYETDTDTQYF.

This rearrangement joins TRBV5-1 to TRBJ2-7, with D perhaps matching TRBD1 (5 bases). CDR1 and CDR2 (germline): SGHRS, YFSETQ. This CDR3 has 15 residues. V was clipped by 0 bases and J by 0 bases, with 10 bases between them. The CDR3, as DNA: TGCGCCAGCAGCTTGGACAGGCTGACCTCCTACGAGCAGTACTTC. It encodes CASSLDRLTSYEQYF.

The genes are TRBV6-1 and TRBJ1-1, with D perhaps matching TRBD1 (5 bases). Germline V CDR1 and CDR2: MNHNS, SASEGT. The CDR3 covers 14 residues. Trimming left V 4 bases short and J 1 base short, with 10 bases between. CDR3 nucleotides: TGTGCCAGCAGTGGCAGGGTCCCGAACACTGAAGCTTTCTTT. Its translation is CASSGRVPNTEAFF.

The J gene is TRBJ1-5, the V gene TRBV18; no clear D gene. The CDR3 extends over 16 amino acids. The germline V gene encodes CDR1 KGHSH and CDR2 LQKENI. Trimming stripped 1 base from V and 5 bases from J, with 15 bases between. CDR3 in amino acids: CASSPQYAGADQPQHF. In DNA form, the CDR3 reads TGTGCCAGCTCACCACAGTACGCGGGTGCCGATCAGCCCCAGCATTTT. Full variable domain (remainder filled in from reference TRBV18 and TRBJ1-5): NAGVMQNPRHLVRRRGQEARLRCSPMKGHSHVYWYRQLPEEGLKFMVYLQKENIIDESGMPKERFSAEFPKEGPSILRIQQVVRGDSAAYFCASSPQYAGADQPQHFGDGTRLSIL.